This paragraph covers one TCR beta chain sequence. These data belong to a study of blood T cell repertoires in COVID-19. Study at large: Spain, Italy and the United States supplied samples that represented acute and convalescent COVID-19. T cells, B-cell-depleted T cells, or PBMCs provided the cDNA or gDNA that served as material.

Profiled with immunoSEQ multiplex PCR; TCRdb holds only in-frame clones, not every one. The repertoire holds roughly 140,000 clones, with under 90% as singletons. Germline CDR1 is MNHEY and CDR2 is SVGEGT. V shed 0 bases and J 3 bases; nucleotides not matched to a gene: 0. The CDR3 runs 15 residues. V usage is TRBV6-2 or TRBV6-3 and J usage is TRBJ1-5, with 9 bases aligning to TRBD1. This TCR came from a human donor in a cohort sampled during active COVID-19. The sample consisted of peripheral blood. The CDR3 reads CASSYSQGANQPQHF. Here the CDR3 DNA reads TGTGCCAGCAGTTACTCACAGGGGGCCAATCAGCCCCAGCATTTT.